The 12 T cell receptor beta chains reported below all come from one sample, sequenced in a study of blood T cell repertoires in COVID-19. The assay was immunoSEQ multiplex PCR, and TCRdb's table has in-frame clones only and misses some. This repertoire shows roughly 160,000 clones, under 90% found once; its top ten account for 8% to 11%. Sequencing was performed on peripheral blood. These receptors originate from a woman aged 80 or over with active or convalescent COVID-19.

This chain uses TRBV2 with TRBJ2-1; D unresolved. The CDR3 runs to 11 residues. Trimming cost V 2 bases and J 7 bases, with 3 bases left between them. From germline, CDR1 is SNHLY and CDR2 FYNNEI. CDR3 protein: CASSEYNEQFF. CDR3 nucleotide sequence: TGTGCCAGCAGTGAATATAATGAGCAGTTCTTC.

The chain carries TRBV2 and TRBJ1-1, with unresolved D. The length of the CDR3 is 13 residues. V lost 7 bases, J lost 0 bases, and 9 bases lay in between. The germline V gene has CDR1 SNHLY and CDR2 FYNNEI. The CDR3 is CASNLEMNTEAFF. In DNA form, the CDR3 reads TGTGCCAGCAATTTAGAAATGAACACTGAAGCTTTCTTT.

The genes are TRBV28 and TRBJ2-5, with 8 positions matching TRBD1. Germline assignment: CDR1 MDHEN and CDR2 SYDVKM. The CDR3 is made up of 18 amino acids. Germline trimming cut 7 bases from V and 5 bases from J; bases unmatched to any gene: 21. CDR3 in amino acids: CASTLGGTGSPLWETQYF. CDR3 coding DNA: TGTGCCAGCACCCTAGGGGGGACAGGAAGCCCCCTTTGGGAGACCCAGTACTTC.

The V and J genes are TRBV10-3 and TRBJ1-1; no clear D. The V gene lost 3 bases and the J gene lost 1 base, with 15 bases spanning the gap. Germline V gene lookup returns CDR1 ENHRY and CDR2 SYGVKD. The CDR3 runs 16 residues. For the CDR3, the DNA is TGTGCCATCAGTGACGCAACGGGAATGAGGAACACTGAAGCTTTCTTT. Its translation is CAISDATGMRNTEAFF.

The table lists this clone with a few counts. The chain couples TRBV6-5 to TRBJ1-6, with D unclear. The CDR3 has 15 amino acids. CDR1 and CDR2 from the germline V gene are MNHEY and SVGAGI. V was clipped by 2 bases and J by 7 bases, with 12 bases between them. CDR3 nucleotides: TGTGCCAGCAGTTACGAAGTTCTCCGGAATTCACCCCTCCACTTT. Translating it yields CASSYEVLRNSPLHF.

This chain uses TRBV18 with TRBJ2-5; D is unclear. Trimming took 1 base from V and 5 from J, leaving 8 bases between them. Germline V gives CDR1 KGHSH, CDR2 LQKENI. This CDR3 region has 13 residues. The CDR3 sequence is CASSPLEWETQYF. CDR3 in DNA: TGTGCCAGCTCACCACTTGAGTGGGAGACCCAGTACTTC.

This chain connects TRBV2 to TRBJ2-2; D is ambiguous. The germline CDR1 and CDR2 sequences are SNHLY and FYNNEI. V lost 5 bases to trimming and J lost 0 bases, with 4 bases between them. The CDR3 consists of 13 residues. As DNA, the CDR3 is TGTGCCAGCAGTTTCTCGAACACCGGGGAGCTGTTTTTT. This sequence encodes CASSFSNTGELFF. Using reference TRBV2 and TRBJ2-2 for the parts outside the CDR3, the full variable domain is EPEVTQTPSHQVTQMGQEVILRCVPISNHLYFYWYRQILGQKVEFLVSFYNNEISEKSEIFDDQFSVERPDGSNFTLKIRSTKLEDSAMYFCASSFSNTGELFFGEGSRLTVL.

This sequence joins TRBV28 and TRBJ1-1, with 7 positions matching TRBD1. CDR1 is MDHEN, CDR2 SYDVKM, per germline. CDR3 length: 11 amino acids. V lost 3 bases to trimming and J lost 8 bases; unmatched junction nucleotides: 0. In nucleotides, the CDR3 is TGTGCCAGCAGTTTGGGACAGGAAGCTTTCTTT. It codes for CASSLGQEAFF.

The gene calls are TRBV5-6 and TRBJ1-5; D is unresolved. V gave up 0 bases and J gave up 7 bases, with 14 bases separating them. The CDR3 runs 15 residues. Germline assignment: CDR1 SGHDT and CDR2 YYEEEE. The CDR3 bases are TGTGCCAGCAGCTTGGTAAAAGCGGGAGGCCAGCCCCAGCATTTT. It encodes CASSLVKAGGQPQHF.

This rearrangement joins TRBV2 to TRBJ2-3; D ambiguous. The CDR3 loop spans 11 amino acids. V dropped 10 bases and J dropped 0 bases, with 5 bases sitting between them. Per the germline V gene, CDR1 is SNHLY and CDR2 is FYNNEI. The chain's CDR3 is CAISSTDTQYF. The CDR3 DNA sequence: TGTGCCATATCTAGCACAGATACGCAGTATTTT.

V is TRBV6-5 and J is TRBJ1-2; a possible D gene is TRBD1 (6 bases). From germline, CDR1 is MNHEY and CDR2 SVGAGI. The length of the CDR3 is 15 residues. Deletions cut 4 bases from V and 4 bases from J, with 16 bases between. CDR3 sequence reads: CASSSGAAVFYGYTF. The DNA for the CDR3 is TGTGCCAGCAGTTCAGGGGCCGCTGTCTTCTATGGCTACACCTTC.

The chain joins TRBV30 to TRBJ1-1; D call uncertain. The CDR3 sequence is 11 residues long. With 4 bases removed from V and 3 bases from J, the gap between germline ends came to 6 bases. Per germline, CDR1 GTSNPN and CDR2 SVGIG (reference sequence). For the CDR3, the DNA is TGTGCCTGGATGGGCTACACTGAAGCTTTCTTT. Protein product: CAWMGYTEAFF.